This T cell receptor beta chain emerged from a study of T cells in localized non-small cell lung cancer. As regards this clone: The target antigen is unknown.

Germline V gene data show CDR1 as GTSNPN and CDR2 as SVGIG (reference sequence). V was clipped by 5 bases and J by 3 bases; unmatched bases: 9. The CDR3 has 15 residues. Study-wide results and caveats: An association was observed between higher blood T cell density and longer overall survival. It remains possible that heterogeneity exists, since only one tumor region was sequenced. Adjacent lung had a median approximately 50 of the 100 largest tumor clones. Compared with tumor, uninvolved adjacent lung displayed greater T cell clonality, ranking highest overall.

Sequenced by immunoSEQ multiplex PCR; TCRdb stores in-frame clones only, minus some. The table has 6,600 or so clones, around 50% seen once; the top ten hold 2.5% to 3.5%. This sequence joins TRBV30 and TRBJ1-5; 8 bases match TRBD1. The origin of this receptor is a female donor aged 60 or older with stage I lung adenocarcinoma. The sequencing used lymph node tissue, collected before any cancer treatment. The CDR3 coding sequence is TGTGCCTGGGACTCGGACAGGGTTGCCAATCAGCCCCAGCATTTT. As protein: CAWDSDRVANQPQHF. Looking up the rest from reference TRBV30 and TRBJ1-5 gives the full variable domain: SQTIHQWPATLVQPVGSPLSLECTVEGTSNPNLYWYRQAAGRGLQLLFYSVGIGQISSEVPQNLSASRPQDRQFILSSKKLLLSDSGFYLCAWDSDRVANQPQHFGDGTRLSIL.